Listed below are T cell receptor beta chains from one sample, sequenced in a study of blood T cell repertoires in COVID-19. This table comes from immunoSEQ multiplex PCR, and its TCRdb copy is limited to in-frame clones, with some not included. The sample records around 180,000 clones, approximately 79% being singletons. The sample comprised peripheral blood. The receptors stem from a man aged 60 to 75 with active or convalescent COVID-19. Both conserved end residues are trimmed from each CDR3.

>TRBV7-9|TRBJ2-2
ASRRESAGELF
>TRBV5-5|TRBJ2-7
ASSSRLAAAYEQY
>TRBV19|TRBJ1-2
ASSITGYHGYT
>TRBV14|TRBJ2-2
ASSRSERDITGWNTGELF
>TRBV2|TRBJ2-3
ASSIERELIDTQY
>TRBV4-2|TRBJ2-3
ASSQAQRTGTYTDTQY
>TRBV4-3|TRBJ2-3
ASSQGLAGEVTDTQY
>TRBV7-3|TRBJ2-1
ASSVSIESNEQF
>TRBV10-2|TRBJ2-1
ASSENRRSSYNEQF
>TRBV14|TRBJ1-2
ASSMAETYGYT
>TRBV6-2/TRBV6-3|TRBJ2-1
ASSRDRGSNEQF
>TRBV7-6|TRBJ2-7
ASSSSSGSSYEQY
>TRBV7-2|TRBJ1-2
ASSLGGDYGYT
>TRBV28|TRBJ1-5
ASSFRQTNQPQH
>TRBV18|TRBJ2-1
ASSLSSGRYNEQF
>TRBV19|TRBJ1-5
ASSIVEGLSNQPQH
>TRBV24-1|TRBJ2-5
ATSDLAGVQETQY
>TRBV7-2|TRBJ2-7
ASSSRDRNLYEQY
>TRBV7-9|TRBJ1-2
ASSSGVYGYT
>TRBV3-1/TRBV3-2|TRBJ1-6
ASSQDGGTSPLH
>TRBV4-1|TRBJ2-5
ASSQGAGGLAGLSGETQY
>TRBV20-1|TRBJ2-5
SADREETQY
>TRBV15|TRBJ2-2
ATSRETPGELF